Listed below are T cell receptor beta chains from one sample, sequenced in a study of T cell responses to AZD1222 COVID-19 vaccine. Produced via immunoSEQ multiplex PCR; TCRdb's table is partial and in-frame only. Of fewer than 200,000 clones detected, 85% to 95% appear once; the ten largest clones hold 8% to 13%. The specimen was peripheral blood, collected on day 0 of AZD1222 vaccination. These receptors were taken from an adult in good health. Each CDR3 is given with its conserved first and last residue. Each record gives: J gene, clone size, V gene, CDR3 protein. Clone sizes are given selectively: once, few, many, or a class where the clone is expanded.

>TRBJ1-2|-|TRBV7-2
CASSLGIIEGFNYGYTF
>TRBJ2-2|-|TRBV3-1/TRBV3-2
CASSQDPGLAFEAGELFF
>TRBJ2-2|-|TRBV11-2
CASSSAAPGELFF
>TRBJ2-2|-|TRBV6-4
CASSDSTSNTGELFF
>TRBJ2-1|-|TRBV19
CASSSRGTESPLGRNEQFF
>TRBJ1-2|-|TRBV12-3/TRBV12-4
CASRVGTSGGYTF
>TRBJ1-3|once|TRBV30
CACSTGTGYSGNTIYF
>TRBJ2-1|-|TRBV13
CASSLVQLSGRPYNEQFF
>TRBJ1-1|-|TRBV7-2
CASSSRTGNTEAFF
>TRBJ2-2|once|TRBV27
CASMGGTGELFF
>TRBJ2-1|-|TRBV3-1/TRBV3-2
CASSQADGRGNEQFF
>TRBJ2-2|-|TRBV19
CASSIDIGGITGELFF
>TRBJ1-5|-|TRBV7-2
CASSPPGTVVQPQHF
>TRBJ2-1|-|TRBV11-2
CASSSEQKVYNEQFF
>TRBJ2-7|-|TRBV10-3
CAIATTYEQYF
>TRBJ2-5|-|TRBV30
CAWLMAKTQYF
>TRBJ1-2|-|TRBV5-5
CASSFGLEVANYGYTF
>TRBJ2-3|-|TRBV5-1
CASSLRGVGPDTQYF
>TRBJ2-7|-|TRBV16
CASALPGLAGEEQYF
>TRBJ1-2|-|TRBV11-2
CASSSLGGGYGYTF
>TRBJ2-4|-|TRBV5-4
CASSLRATSGLAKNIQYF
>TRBJ1-2|-|TRBV10-3
CAISESGDYGYTF
>TRBJ2-1|-|TRBV7-3
CASTPSFGQRGYNEQFF
>TRBJ1-1|-|TRBV7-2
CASSLAPRSAEAFF
>TRBJ2-7|-|TRBV15
CATSRDTYEQYF
>TRBJ2-1|-|TRBV6-2/TRBV6-3
CASSSGYNEQFF
>TRBJ2-2|-|TRBV27
CASSLGVGTGELFF
>TRBJ2-5|-|TRBV5-1
CASSLGTGVRETQYF
>TRBJ2-2|-|TRBV19
CASSKSWGGTGELFF
>TRBJ1-6|-|TRBV10-3
CAISGGQGASDSPLHF
>TRBJ1-1|-|TRBV13
CASSDQQGALNTEAFF
>TRBJ1-2|once|TRBV30
CAWSGTYYGYTF
>TRBJ2-1|-|TRBV6-4
CASSELPGVYNEQFF
>TRBJ1-2|-|TRBV6-4
CASRSGTGGHYGYTF
>TRBJ2-1|-|TRBV24-1
CATSAPTGTNEQFF
>TRBJ2-2|-|TRBV5-1
CASSPAVAGGTGELFF
>TRBJ2-1|few|TRBV24-1
CATSVEGFNEQFF
>TRBJ1-1|-|TRBV27
CASSGAGNTEAFF
>TRBJ2-2|-|TRBV6-5
CASRVGTGELFF
>TRBJ1-5|once|TRBV28
CASRGSVGQPQHF
>TRBJ1-6|-|TRBV19
CASTRWGYNSPLHF
>TRBJ2-1|-|TRBV9
CASSAGNEQFF
>TRBJ2-2|-|TRBV3-1/TRBV3-2
CASSPRDRVTVELFF
>TRBJ1-1|-|TRBV28
CASSSPLEGPPRGEAFF
>TRBJ1-2|-|TRBV12-3/TRBV12-4
CASSYDRGHGYTF
>TRBJ2-1|once|TRBV19
CASRGGQGAYNEQFF
>TRBJ2-2|-|TRBV10-3
CAIRLQGTNTGELFF
>TRBJ1-1|-|TRBV5-5
CASSFRGTEAFF
>TRBJ2-1|-|TRBV4-1
CASSHPGQGVFLEQFF
>TRBJ1-3|-|TRBV7-8
CASSPRLGSGNTIYF
>TRBJ2-1|once|TRBV7-9
CASSSRGDGYNEQFF
>TRBJ1-2|-|TRBV5-6
CASSSRGRDYSNYGYTF
>TRBJ1-5|-|TRBV12-3/TRBV12-4
CASSGDPRQPQHF
>TRBJ2-3|-|TRBV5-1
CASRRGLEGDTQYF
>TRBJ1-2|few|TRBV24-1
CATRGSPTGQFYGYTF